This T cell receptor beta chain came from a study of CD8 T cells in Susac syndrome. Random-hexamer reverse transcription was applied to roughly 0.5 to 1 ug RNA. One entry per CDR3 protein results from TCRdb running MiXCR on the immunoSEQ multiplex PCR reads. The sample records about 280,000 distinct CDR3 sequences, roughly 81% being singletons. Trimming pared 6 bases from V and 3 bases from J, leaving 12 bases between. The CDR3 is made up of 13 amino acids. Germline V gene sequence: CDR1 MDHEN, CDR2 SYDVKM. The genes are TRBV28 and TRBJ2-7; TRBD1 might be the D (5 bases). The TCR comes from a human donor with multiple sclerosis. Sequenced material: CD8+ T cells from PBMCs. CDR3 sequence reads: CASRSDMSYEQYF. Written as DNA, the CDR3 is TGTGCCAGCAGGTCGGACATGAGCTACGAGCAGTACTTC.